Listed below are T cell receptor beta chains from one sample, sequenced in a study of PD-L1 blockade in urothelial cancer. Only in-frame clones appear in the TCRdb table, and some are missing; sequencing was by immunoSEQ multiplex PCR. This sample has tens of thousands of clones, with 85% to 90% found just once. The sample in question was PBMCs, obtained around atezolizumab (anti-PD-L1) treatment. These receptors all stem from a man in his 60s with urothelial cancer. Both conserved end residues are part of each CDR3. D genes are given only for firm matches. Only part of the rows carry a size: once, few, many, or a class if the clone is expanded.

d_gene: -; abundance: -; v_gene: TRBV18; j_gene: TRBJ2-7; CDR3nt: TGTGCCAGCTCACCACCGGCCGGGTCAGTCATCCGCGAGCAGTACTTC; CDR3aa: CASSPPAGSVIREQYF
d_gene: -; abundance: -; v_gene: TRBV5-6; j_gene: TRBJ2-2; CDR3nt: TGTGCCAGCAGCTTCGGCAGGGGCACCGGGGAGCTGTTTTTT; CDR3aa: CASSFGRGTGELFF
d_gene: -; abundance: -; v_gene: TRBV30; j_gene: TRBJ1-2; CDR3nt: TGTGCCTGGAGTGGTGTCCTTATAACTAACTATGGCTACACCTTC; CDR3aa: CAWSGVLITNYGYTF
d_gene: -; abundance: -; v_gene: TRBV7-2; j_gene: TRBJ1-5; CDR3nt: TGTGCCAGCAGCTTAGGGGGACAAAATCAGCCCCAGCATTTT; CDR3aa: CASSLGGQNQPQHF
d_gene: -; abundance: -; v_gene: TRBV27; j_gene: TRBJ1-2; CDR3nt: TGTGCCAGCAGTTTGGCAGGGGCCTTCAACTATGGCTACACCTTC; CDR3aa: CASSLAGAFNYGYTF
d_gene: TRBD2; abundance: once; v_gene: TRBV5-4; j_gene: TRBJ2-2; CDR3nt: TGTGCCAGCAGCATACCCCTGGGACTAAACACCGGGGAGCTGTTTTTT; CDR3aa: CASSIPLGLNTGELFF
d_gene: -; abundance: -; v_gene: TRBV4-2; j_gene: TRBJ1-3; CDR3nt: TGTGCCAGCAGCCAAGGCCACAGCTCTGGAAACACCATATATTTT; CDR3aa: CASSQGHSSGNTIYF
d_gene: TRBD1; abundance: few; v_gene: TRBV19; j_gene: TRBJ2-5; CDR3nt: TGTGCCAGTAGGCCCCGGGACAGCCAAGAGACCCAGTACTTC; CDR3aa: CASRPRDSQETQYF
d_gene: TRBD1; abundance: -; v_gene: TRBV6-1; j_gene: TRBJ2-1; CDR3nt: TGTGCCACCCGACAGGGGGCTTTGGACAATGAGCAGTTCTTC; CDR3aa: CATRQGALDNEQFF
d_gene: -; abundance: -; v_gene: TRBV6-6; j_gene: TRBJ1-1; CDR3nt: TGTGCCAGCAGTCCTAGCGGGGCAGCTGGCGAAGCTTTCTTT; CDR3aa: CASSPSGAAGEAFF
d_gene: TRBD2; abundance: -; v_gene: TRBV7-2; j_gene: TRBJ2-5; CDR3nt: TGTGCCAGCAGCCTTCGCTGGACTAGCGGGGTTGAGACCCAGTACTTC; CDR3aa: CASSLRWTSGVETQYF
d_gene: -; abundance: -; v_gene: TRBV18; j_gene: TRBJ1-1; CDR3nt: TGTGCCAGCTCACCGGCGGAAAGGGGCACTGAAGCTTTCTTT; CDR3aa: CASSPAERGTEAFF
d_gene: -; abundance: -; v_gene: TRBV28; j_gene: TRBJ2-3; CDR3nt: TGTGCCAGCAGCCGGGGGAGAACAGATACGCAGTATTTT; CDR3aa: CASSRGRTDTQYF
d_gene: -; abundance: -; v_gene: TRBV5-4; j_gene: TRBJ1-3; CDR3nt: TGTGCCAGCAGCCTAGGGGTCGCGGGAAACACCATATATTTT; CDR3aa: CASSLGVAGNTIYF
d_gene: -; abundance: -; v_gene: TRBV5-4; j_gene: TRBJ2-6; CDR3nt: TGTGCCAGCAGCCCTTCAGGGATTTCCTCTGGGGCCAACGTCCTGACTTTC; CDR3aa: CASSPSGISSGANVLTF
d_gene: -; abundance: -; v_gene: TRBV10-2; j_gene: TRBJ1-2; CDR3nt: TGCGCCAGCAGTGAGTTCGGGAATCAGGGGGGCTACACCTTC; CDR3aa: CASSEFGNQGGYTF
d_gene: TRBD1; abundance: -; v_gene: TRBV30; j_gene: TRBJ2-1; CDR3nt: TGTGCTAAGAGGGACAGCTCCTACAATGAGCAGTTCTTC; CDR3aa: CAKRDSSYNEQFF
d_gene: TRBD1; abundance: -; v_gene: TRBV6-5; j_gene: TRBJ1-4; CDR3nt: TGTGCCAGCAGTTACGGGACAGGGAGCGGTGAAAAACTGTTTTTT; CDR3aa: CASSYGTGSGEKLFF
d_gene: TRBD1; abundance: -; v_gene: TRBV2; j_gene: TRBJ1-2; CDR3nt: TGTGCCAGCAGTCCATTGACAGGGAGAGGCTACACCTTC; CDR3aa: CASSPLTGRGYTF
d_gene: TRBD2; abundance: -; v_gene: TRBV28; j_gene: TRBJ2-2; CDR3nt: TGTGCCAGCAGTCTCCTAGCGGGAGTGAGTACCGGGGAGCTGTTTTTT; CDR3aa: CASSLLAGVSTGELFF
d_gene: -; abundance: few; v_gene: TRBV5-1; j_gene: TRBJ1-5; CDR3nt: TGCGCCAGCAGCTTTGGGGCCGGCGATCAGCCCCAGCATTTT; CDR3aa: CASSFGAGDQPQHF
d_gene: -; abundance: -; v_gene: TRBV4-3; j_gene: TRBJ1-3; CDR3nt: TGCGCCAGCAGCCAAGATCTGTGGCAGGACTCTGGAAACACCATATATTTT; CDR3aa: CASSQDLWQDSGNTIYF
d_gene: TRBD2; abundance: -; v_gene: TRBV10-3; j_gene: TRBJ2-1; CDR3nt: TGTGCCATCAGTGATGTCTTAGCGGGGGGTATAAACAATGAGCAGTTCTTC; CDR3aa: CAISDVLAGGINNEQFF
d_gene: -; abundance: -; v_gene: TRBV11-3; j_gene: TRBJ2-5; CDR3nt: TGTGCCAGCAGCTTAAGGGGGGGCCAAGAGACCCAGTACTTC; CDR3aa: CASSLRGGQETQYF
d_gene: TRBD2; abundance: -; v_gene: TRBV28; j_gene: TRBJ2-1; CDR3nt: TGTGCCAGCAGTTTCCTTACGATAGCGGGAATGTCCCCTGAGCAGTTCTTC; CDR3aa: CASSFLTIAGMSPEQFF
d_gene: TRBD1; abundance: -; v_gene: TRBV28; j_gene: TRBJ2-7; CDR3nt: TGTGCCAGCAGTTTTCAGGGGACAGGCTTCTACGAGCAGTACTTC; CDR3aa: CASSFQGTGFYEQYF
d_gene: TRBD1; abundance: -; v_gene: TRBV9; j_gene: TRBJ2-3; CDR3nt: TGTGCCAGCACCCAGGGGGATTCTAATACGCAGTATTTT; CDR3aa: CASTQGDSNTQYF
d_gene: TRBD1; abundance: -; v_gene: TRBV27; j_gene: TRBJ2-5; CDR3nt: TGTGCCAGCAGTCCCGACAGGGGTGCTCGAGGAGAGACCCAGTACTTC; CDR3aa: CASSPDRGARGETQYF
d_gene: TRBD1; abundance: few; v_gene: TRBV5-3; j_gene: TRBJ1-2; CDR3nt: TGTGCCAGAAGCTTGGATCCGACAGGGGATGGCTACACCTTC; CDR3aa: CARSLDPTGDGYTF
d_gene: TRBD2; abundance: -; v_gene: TRBV6-6; j_gene: TRBJ2-2; CDR3nt: TGTGCCAGCTTACCCGCCGGGACTAGCGTACCCGGGGAGCTGTTTTTT; CDR3aa: CASLPAGTSVPGELFF
d_gene: -; abundance: -; v_gene: TRBV9; j_gene: TRBJ2-3; CDR3nt: TGTGCCAGCAGCTTCCAGGGAAAAGATACGCAGTATTTT; CDR3aa: CASSFQGKDTQYF
d_gene: TRBD1; abundance: -; v_gene: TRBV5-6; j_gene: TRBJ1-1; CDR3nt: TGTGCCAGCAGCTTCTCACCGGGACAGGGGGCTTCTGAAGCTTTCTTT; CDR3aa: CASSFSPGQGASEAFF
d_gene: TRBD1; abundance: -; v_gene: TRBV7-9; j_gene: TRBJ2-3; CDR3nt: TGTGCCAGCAGCACCGGGACAGCCTCAGATACGCAGTATTTT; CDR3aa: CASSTGTASDTQYF
d_gene: TRBD1; abundance: few; v_gene: TRBV28; j_gene: TRBJ1-4; CDR3nt: TGTGCCAGCAGTTTAGAGCGTGAGGTGGACAGGGGGAATGAAAAACTGTTTTTT; CDR3aa: CASSLEREVDRGNEKLFF
d_gene: -; abundance: -; v_gene: TRBV5-1; j_gene: TRBJ2-3; CDR3nt: TGCGCCAGCAGCCGCGCACTCCTACGTAACACAGATACGCAGTATTTT; CDR3aa: CASSRALLRNTDTQYF
d_gene: TRBD1; abundance: -; v_gene: TRBV7-3; j_gene: TRBJ1-1; CDR3nt: TGTGCCAGCAGCTTGGACAGGTTCAGCACTGAAGCTTTCTTT; CDR3aa: CASSLDRFSTEAFF
d_gene: -; abundance: -; v_gene: TRBV30; j_gene: TRBJ2-7; CDR3nt: TGTGCCTGGAGTTGGTCCAGCTACGAGCAGTACTTC; CDR3aa: CAWSWSSYEQYF
d_gene: -; abundance: -; v_gene: TRBV5-4; j_gene: TRBJ2-2; CDR3nt: TGTGCCAGCAGCCAGACTCACGGAGGAGTTACCGGGGAGCTGTTTTTT; CDR3aa: CASSQTHGGVTGELFF
d_gene: -; abundance: -; v_gene: TRBV30; j_gene: TRBJ1-6; CDR3nt: TGTGCCTGGCGGCGGGGAAATTCACCCCTCCACTTT; CDR3aa: CAWRRGNSPLHF
d_gene: TRBD1; abundance: -; v_gene: TRBV5-3; j_gene: TRBJ2-7; CDR3nt: TGTGCCAGAAGCTTGGGGGACAGGGGTTCCTACGAGCAGTACTTC; CDR3aa: CARSLGDRGSYEQYF
d_gene: -; abundance: few; v_gene: TRBV7-6; j_gene: TRBJ1-1; CDR3nt: TGTGCCAGCAGCTTAGCGGTAACAGGGACTGAAGCTTTCTTT; CDR3aa: CASSLAVTGTEAFF
d_gene: -; abundance: -; v_gene: TRBV6-5; j_gene: TRBJ1-2; CDR3nt: TGTGCCAGCAGTAGCGGCAACCTTGGCTATGGCTACACCTTC; CDR3aa: CASSSGNLGYGYTF
d_gene: TRBD1; abundance: -; v_gene: TRBV2; j_gene: TRBJ1-2; CDR3nt: TGTGCCAGCAGGGACATGCCAGGGGACAGAGAAGGCTACACCTTC; CDR3aa: CASRDMPGDREGYTF
d_gene: -; abundance: once; v_gene: TRBV5-6; j_gene: TRBJ2-7; CDR3nt: TGTGCCAGCAGCTGGGTCAGGGGAAACTCCTACGAGCAGTACTTC; CDR3aa: CASSWVRGNSYEQYF
d_gene: -; abundance: -; v_gene: TRBV9; j_gene: TRBJ1-2; CDR3nt: TGTGCCAGCAGCGCCGCCGGCAGGGATGACGGCTACACCTTC; CDR3aa: CASSAAGRDDGYTF
d_gene: TRBD2; abundance: -; v_gene: TRBV18; j_gene: TRBJ2-3; CDR3nt: TGTGCCAGCTCACCATGGAGCGGGGGGTACACAGATACGCAGTATTTT; CDR3aa: CASSPWSGGYTDTQYF
d_gene: -; abundance: few; v_gene: TRBV7-2; j_gene: TRBJ1-1; CDR3nt: TGTGCCAGCAGCTTATATGGCCCAAACACTGAAGCTTTCTTT; CDR3aa: CASSLYGPNTEAFF
d_gene: -; abundance: once; v_gene: TRBV3-1/TRBV3-2; j_gene: TRBJ1-5; CDR3nt: TGTGCCAGCATCTTAAACCAGCATTTT; CDR3aa: CASILNQHF
d_gene: TRBD1; abundance: -; v_gene: TRBV5-4; j_gene: TRBJ1-6; CDR3nt: TGTGCCAGCAGCCGGGACAGGGGGGATTCACCCCTCCACTTT; CDR3aa: CASSRDRGDSPLHF
d_gene: -; abundance: -; v_gene: TRBV7-2; j_gene: TRBJ2-1; CDR3nt: TGTGCCAGCAGCTTAGTTTTTTCCGGGGGAGAAGGCAATGAGCAGTTCTTC; CDR3aa: CASSLVFSGGEGNEQFF
d_gene: TRBD2; abundance: -; v_gene: TRBV2; j_gene: TRBJ2-1; CDR3nt: TGTGCCAGCAGTAAAGGACTAGCGGGAGACAATGAGCAGTTCTTC; CDR3aa: CASSKGLAGDNEQFF
d_gene: -; abundance: -; v_gene: TRBV4-1; j_gene: TRBJ2-7; CDR3nt: TGCGCCAGCAGCCACCAGATCGACAGCTACTACGAGCAGTACTTC; CDR3aa: CASSHQIDSYYEQYF
d_gene: TRBD1; abundance: -; v_gene: TRBV18; j_gene: TRBJ2-1; CDR3nt: TGTGCCAGCTCACAGGGGGCGCGTAATGAGCAGTTCTTC; CDR3aa: CASSQGARNEQFF
d_gene: TRBD2; abundance: -; v_gene: TRBV30; j_gene: TRBJ2-1; CDR3nt: TGTGCCTGGAGGAATTTAGCGGGAGGGAACTACAATGAGCAGTTCTTC; CDR3aa: CAWRNLAGGNYNEQFF
d_gene: TRBD1; abundance: -; v_gene: TRBV5-5; j_gene: TRBJ1-1; CDR3nt: TGTGCCAGCAGCTCCCAGGGGGCGATCACTGAAGCTTTCTTT; CDR3aa: CASSSQGAITEAFF